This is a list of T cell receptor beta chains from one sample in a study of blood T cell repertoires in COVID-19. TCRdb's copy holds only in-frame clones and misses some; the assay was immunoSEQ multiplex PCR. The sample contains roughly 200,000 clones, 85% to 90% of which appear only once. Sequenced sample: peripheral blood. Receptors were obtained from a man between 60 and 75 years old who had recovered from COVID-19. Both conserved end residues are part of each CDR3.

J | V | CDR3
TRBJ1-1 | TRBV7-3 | CASSLTPQGRTEAFF
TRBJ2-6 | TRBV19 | CASSPRGGGRSGANVLTF
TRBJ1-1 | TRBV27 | CASSFGGGRATGEAFF
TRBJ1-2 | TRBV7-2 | CASSSQGAGSYGYTF
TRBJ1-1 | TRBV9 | CASSVTGRGGGEAFF
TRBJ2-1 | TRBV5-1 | CASSLDGAYNEQFF
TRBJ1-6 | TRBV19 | CASSEGASNSPLHF
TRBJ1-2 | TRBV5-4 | CASSFPGGDGYTF
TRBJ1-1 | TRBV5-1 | CASSPGWEGVTEAFF
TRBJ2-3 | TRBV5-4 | CASSLRLAGGDTQYF
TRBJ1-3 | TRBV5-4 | CASSNSGTGDGNTIYF
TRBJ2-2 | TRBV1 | CTSSQARCTGELFF
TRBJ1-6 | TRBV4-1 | CASSHTGGNSPLHF
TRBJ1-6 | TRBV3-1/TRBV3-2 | CASSHTDPPSSPLHF
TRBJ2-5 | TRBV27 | CASRLQGAETQYF
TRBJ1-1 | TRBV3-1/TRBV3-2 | CASSQADRVTFF
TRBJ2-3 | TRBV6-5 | CATRTSGTDTQYF
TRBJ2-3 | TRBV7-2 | CASSFMITGGRMSDTQYF